This is a list of T cell receptor beta chains from one sample in a study of shared clonotypes between healthy human individuals. Data came from immunoSEQ multiplex PCR; TCRdb stores just in-frame clones and leaves some out. The sample lists about 1,500,000 clones; about 96% were seen once. Sequenced: naive CD4+ T cells sorted from blood. The origin of the receptors is a man aged 30 to 39 in good health. The CDR3 runs from the conserved cysteine through the conserved F or W. D genes are given only for firm matches. For some rows the clone size is stated as once, few or many, or as a class when expanded; others skip it.

clone_size | d_call | j_call | v_call | cdr3_nt | cdr3_aa
- | - | TRBJ2-3 | TRBV6-1 | TGTGCCAGCAGCGAAAAGGCCAGGGCTACGGCAGATACGCAGTATTTT | CASSEKARATADTQYF
- | TRBD2 | TRBJ2-1 | TRBV5-8 | TGTGCCAGCAGCTTCCAAGGACTAGCGGGAATTCGGAATGAGCAGTTCTTC | CASSFQGLAGIRNEQFF
- | TRBD2 | TRBJ2-5 | TRBV5-6 | TGTGCCAGCAGCCCCGTAGTAGCGGGAGGGCTGAGGGAGACCCAGTACTTC | CASSPVVAGGLRETQYF
- | TRBD1 | TRBJ1-1 | TRBV29-1 | TGCAGCGCTCACAGGGGAACCACTGAAGCTTTCTTT | CSAHRGTTEAFF
- | - | TRBJ2-5 | TRBV7-9 | TGTGCCAGCAGCTTAGAGGTGGCGGGTCCGCGAGAGACCCAGTACTTC | CASSLEVAGPRETQYF
- | TRBD2 | TRBJ2-3 | TRBV18 | TGTGCCAGCTCACCACAACCGACTAGCGGGTTCACAGATACGCAGTATTTT | CASSPQPTSGFTDTQYF
- | TRBD1 | TRBJ1-2 | TRBV7-2 | TGTGCCAGCAGCCGGCCGGGACAGTCTTTAAACTATGGCTACACCTTC | CASSRPGQSLNYGYTF
- | TRBD1 | TRBJ2-3 | TRBV2 | TGTGCCAGCAGGGGACAGGGGAGTTATGTTACAGATACGCAGTATTTT | CASRGQGSYVTDTQYF
- | - | TRBJ1-4 | TRBV9 | TGTGCCAGCAGCAACCTACAGGGTGGGAATGAAAAACTGTTTTTT | CASSNLQGGNEKLFF
- | - | TRBJ2-1 | TRBV19 | TGTGCCAGTAGTGTACCGGGGATACCCTACAATGAGCAGTTCTTC | CASSVPGIPYNEQFF
- | TRBD1 | TRBJ2-1 | TRBV5-1 | TGCGCCAGCAGCACGGCCGGGACAGGGGCAGGCAATGAGCAGTTCTTC | CASSTAGTGAGNEQFF
- | - | TRBJ2-3 | TRBV4-3 | TGCGCCAGCAGCCAAGTTCTTCCAGATAGCACAGATACGCAGTATTTT | CASSQVLPDSTDTQYF
- | - | TRBJ2-3 | TRBV15 | TGTGCCACCAGCACCGACTCTAGCCGTTTAGGTACAGATACGCAGTATTTT | CATSTDSSRLGTDTQYF
- | - | TRBJ2-1 | TRBV28 | TGTGCCAGCAGTTGGGCAGCCGCCCTTTCGTACAATGAGCAGTTCTTC | CASSWAAALSYNEQFF
- | - | TRBJ2-7 | TRBV28 | TGTGCCAGCAGTTTGCCCCCCGGGAACACCTACGAGCAGTACTTC | CASSLPPGNTYEQYF
- | TRBD2 | TRBJ2-7 | TRBV19 | TGTGCCAGTAGTCGACAGCGGGAGGGCTACGAGCAGTACTTC | CASSRQREGYEQYF
few | - | TRBJ1-5 | TRBV29-1 | TGCAGCGTTGGACAGAGCAATCAGCCCCAGCATTTT | CSVGQSNQPQHF
- | TRBD2 | TRBJ2-7 | TRBV9 | TGTGCCAGCAGCGTAGCGGGGGGGACGTCCGGTTACGAGCAGTACTTC | CASSVAGGTSGYEQYF
- | TRBD1 | TRBJ2-7 | TRBV5-1 | TGCGCCAGCAGACGCACACCGGGACAGATCTACGAGCAGTACTTC | CASRRTPGQIYEQYF
- | - | TRBJ2-7 | TRBV10-2 | TGCGCCAGCAGTGATCGAGGGACCCCTCGCGAGCAGTACTTC | CASSDRGTPREQYF
- | - | TRBJ2-1 | TRBV28 | TGTGCCAGCAACACTCCTTGGGGGGGGCCCCGATACTTAACCTACAATGAGCAGTTCTTC | CASNTPWGGPRYLTYNEQFF
- | - | TRBJ2-2 | TRBV19 | TGTGCCAGTAGTATGGACCGGGACGGGAACACCGGGGAGCTGTTTTTT | CASSMDRDGNTGELFF
- | - | TRBJ2-2 | TRBV2 | TGTGCCAGCAATCCGTACGCGAACACCGGGGAGCTGTTTTTT | CASNPYANTGELFF
- | - | TRBJ1-1 | TRBV28 | TGTGCCAGCAGCCGAGCTACAGAGAACACTGAAGCTTTCTTT | CASSRATENTEAFF
once | - | TRBJ2-3 | TRBV20-1 | TGCAGTGAATCCCACTTAGATACGCAGTATTTT | CSESHLDTQYF
- | - | TRBJ2-3 | TRBV5-6 | TGTGCCAGCAGCTTGCTGGGACCCAGCACAGATACGCAGTATTTT | CASSLLGPSTDTQYF
- | - | TRBJ2-7 | TRBV2 | TGTGCCAGCAGTGATACGTCCGGATACGAGCAGTACTTC | CASSDTSGYEQYF
- | - | TRBJ2-7 | TRBV11-2 | TGTGCCAGCACCACCCTACTGGGTTACGAGCAGTACTTC | CASTTLLGYEQYF
- | - | TRBJ1-2 | TRBV14 | TGTGCCAGCAGCCACCTAACCGGCAGGGGCCCCCAACCCTATGGCTACACCTTC | CASSHLTGRGPQPYGYTF
- | - | TRBJ2-2 | TRBV9 | TGTGCCAGCAGCGTAGATTGGGACTTCTCGAACACCGGGGAGCTGTTTTTT | CASSVDWDFSNTGELFF
- | - | TRBJ2-1 | TRBV6-1 | TGTGCCAGCGAATCCTACAATGAGCAGTTCTTC | CASESYNEQFF
- | - | TRBJ2-1 | TRBV29-1 | TGCAGCACGGACAGCTACAATGAGCAGTTCTTC | CSTDSYNEQFF
- | - | TRBJ1-1 | TRBV6-4 | TGTGCCAGCAGTGACTCGAGCCCTCCGAACACTGAAGCTTTCTTT | CASSDSSPPNTEAFF
- | - | TRBJ2-1 | TRBV7-3 | TGTGCCAGCAGCCAAAAACTCAGCAGTGAGCAGTTCTTC | CASSQKLSSEQFF
- | - | TRBJ2-5 | TRBV7-9 | TGTGCCAGCAGCTTAAATCGAGGGCTAAGGGAAGAGACCCAGTACTTC | CASSLNRGLREETQYF